The rows below give T cell receptor beta chains drawn from one sample of a study of cytomegalovirus exposure and HLA in healthy donors. This table comes from immunoSEQ multiplex PCR, and its TCRdb copy is limited to in-frame clones, with some not included. This table holds 96,000 or so clones. Input material: PBMCs. These receptors were collected from a woman aged 25 to 39 in good health and CMV-seronegative. The conserved cysteine and the conserved F or W are not part of the CDR3 here.

ASSPETHSNYGYT	TRBV2	TRBJ1-2
ASRDRGRGNQPQH	TRBV19	TRBJ1-5
ASSVEGGANTGELF	TRBV9	TRBJ2-2
ASSFGAGGGYT	TRBV7-9	TRBJ1-2
ASSPPGREEKLF	TRBV28	TRBJ1-4
ASSTGTGFNEKLF	TRBV28	TRBJ1-4
ASTSNGSPLH	TRBV28	TRBJ1-6
ASSLRGSSNQPQH	TRBV7-9	TRBJ1-5
ASSPGQGMGNQPQH	TRBV18	TRBJ1-5
ASSKEGTGNSPLH	TRBV21-1	TRBJ1-6
ASSPGGTSYNEQF	TRBV7-8	TRBJ2-1
ASSSPGQGKIGELF	TRBV27	TRBJ2-2
AISPGLAGADTQY	TRBV10-3	TRBJ2-3
ASHRGDTEAF	TRBV5-1	TRBJ1-1
ASSDTGNTEAF	TRBV6-1	TRBJ1-1